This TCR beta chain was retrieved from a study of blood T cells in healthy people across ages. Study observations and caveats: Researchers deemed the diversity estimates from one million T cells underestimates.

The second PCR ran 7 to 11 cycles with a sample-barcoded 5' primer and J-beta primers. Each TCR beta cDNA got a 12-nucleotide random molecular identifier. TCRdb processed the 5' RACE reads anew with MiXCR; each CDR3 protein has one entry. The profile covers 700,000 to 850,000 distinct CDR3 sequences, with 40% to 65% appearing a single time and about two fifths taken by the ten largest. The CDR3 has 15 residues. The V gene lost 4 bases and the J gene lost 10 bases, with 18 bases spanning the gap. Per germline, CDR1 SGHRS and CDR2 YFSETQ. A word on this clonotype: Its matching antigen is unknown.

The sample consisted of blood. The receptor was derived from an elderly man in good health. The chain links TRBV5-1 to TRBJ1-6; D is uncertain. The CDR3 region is CASSGQEGVRSPLHF. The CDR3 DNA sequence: TGCGCCAGCAGCGGCCAGGAGGGCGTGAGGTCACCCCTCCACTTT.